Below, 14 T cell receptor beta chains from the same sample are listed, as sequenced in a study of post-analysis software for immune sequencing data (dated by TCRdb to the mid-2010s). Broad study findings and their caveats: Significantly higher frequencies in patients than in controls were found for several TRBV segments, including TRBV5-6, TRBV5-1 and TRBV20-1.

The library came from PCR. Instrument on record: Illumina HiSeq 2500. Unique molecular identifiers were incorporated into TCR beta cDNA libraries to reduce PCR and sequencing biases. The public reads were run again by TCRdb, first through fastp at Q25 and then through MiXCR, and only productive beta chains were kept. Rows with a matching CDR3 protein are joined into one entry that keeps the most common DNA and genes. Across this sample there are 650,000 to 900,000 distinct CDR3 sequences, with roughly 50% seen only once. Over 4.5% of the sample is held by the ten biggest clonotypes. No antigen has been assigned to these receptors. Sequencing used blood. These receptors all stem from a girl aged 10 to 17 with multiple sclerosis.

The chain joins TRBV20-1 to TRBJ2-1, with 8 bases that match TRBD2. Per the germline V gene, CDR1 is DFQATT and CDR2 is SNEGSKA (reference sequence). The CDR3 covers 13 residues. V shed 5 bases, J shed 7 bases, and the junction held 7 bases outside the gene matches. DNA of the CDR3: TGCAGTGCTCGGGCCGTAGCGGGAAATGAGCAGTTCTTC. Its translation is CSARAVAGNEQFF.

This clonotype was found a few times. The chain is built from TRBV27 and TRBJ1-2, with 8 nucleotides matching TRBD1. J lost 4 bases, V lost 5 bases, and 3 bases had no gene match. The CDR3 has 13 amino acids. CDR1 MNHEY and CDR2 SMNVEV come from the germline V gene (reference sequence). CDR3 bases: TGTGCCAGCAGTAACACAGGGGGCTATGGCTACACCTTC. Translated, it gives CASSNTGGYGYTF.

This clonotype showed up just a few times. The V and J genes are TRBV20-1 and TRBJ2-1; D is uncertain. Germline CDR1 reads DFQATT; CDR2 reads SNEGSKA (reference sequence). With 3 bases removed from V and 0 bases from J, the gap between germline ends came to 12 bases. CDR3 length: 15 amino acids. CDR3 coding DNA: TGCAGTGCTAGCTATCTTGCGAGCTCCTACAATGAGCAGTTCTTC. Protein: CSASYLASSYNEQFF.

This chain joins TRBV29-1 and TRBJ2-5; D gene uncertain. CDR1 is SQVTM, CDR2 ANQGSEA, per germline. The V end was cut by 0 bases, the J end by 4 bases, with 12 bases between. The CDR3 has 14 amino acids. CDR3 residues: CSVEDPMVGETQYF. DNA for the CDR3: TGCAGCGTTGAAGACCCCATGGTAGGAGAGACCCAGTACTTC. The full variable domain, in which reference TRBV29-1 and TRBJ2-5 provide the parts outside the CDR3, is SAVISQKPSRDICQRGTSLTIQCQVDSQVTMMFWYRQQPGQSLTLIATANQGSEATYESGFVIDKFPISRPNLTFSTLTVSNMSPEDSSIYLCSVEDPMVGETQYFGPGTRLLVL.

The chain joins TRBV3-1 to TRBJ1-2; the match to TRBD1 covers 11 bases. V dropped 3 bases and J dropped 3; count of bases not matched to a gene: 12. This CDR3 spans 18 amino acids. The germline gives CDR1 LGHDT, CDR2 YNNKEL (reference sequence). The CDR3 DNA reads as TGTGCCAGCAGCCAGAGGGACAGGGGGATTTTGAGGTACTATGGCTACACCTTC. This encodes CASSQRDRGILRYYGYTF.

This clonotype has only a few counts. CDR3 region: CASNSLAASTDTQYF. In DNA, the CDR3 is TGTGCCAGCAACTCTCTAGCGGCTAGCACAGATACGCAGTATTTT. The V and J genes are TRBV12-3 or TRBV12-4 and TRBJ2-3; TRBD2 aligns across 7 bases. V trimming: 7 bases; J trimming: 0 bases; junction bases outside the gene matches: 7. CDR3 length: 15 amino acids.

This clonotype was picked up many times. The rearrangement joins TRBV27 to TRBJ2-7; D gene ambiguous. The length of the CDR3 is 13 residues. The ends were cut back, 0 bases at V and 0 bases at J, with 3 bases in the middle. The germline gives CDR1 MNHEY, CDR2 SMNVEV (reference sequence). The CDR3 nucleotides are TGTGCCAGCAGTTTATCGGCCTCCTACGAGCAGTACTTC. Translation gives CASSLSASYEQYF.

This clonotype was seen a few times. The rearrangement joins TRBV12-3 or TRBV12-4 to TRBJ1-2, with a tentative D call TRBD1 (6 bases). The CDR3 covers 14 residues. V was cut by 4 bases and J by 8 bases, with 17 bases left in between. The CDR3 DNA sequence: TGTGCCAGCAGTTGGGCCAGCAGGGGCATCGGCTACACCTTC. This codes for CASSWASRGIGYTF.

The V call is TRBV7-2, the J call TRBJ1-2; no definite D call. The CDR3 runs 13 residues. V dropped 5 bases and J dropped 8 bases, with 15 bases sitting between them. The V gene's germline CDR1 is SGHTA and CDR2 FQGNSA. The CDR3 spells CASSPPAQPGYTF. In DNA, the CDR3 is TGTGCCAGCAGCCCACCGGCCCAGCCCGGCTACACCTTC. Drawing the rest from reference TRBV7-2 and TRBJ1-2, the complete variable domain is GAGVSQSPSNKVTEKGKDVELRCDPISGHTALYWYRQSLGQGLEFLIYFQGNSAPDKSGLPSDRFSAERTGGSVSTLTIQRTQQEDSAVYLCASSPPAQPGYTFGSGTRLTVV.

The chain carries TRBV28 and TRBJ2-5, with a weak D call TRBD2 (6 bases). CDR3 size: 15 residues. The germline V gene has CDR1 MDHEN and CDR2 SYDVKM. V lost 2 bases, J lost 5 bases, and 15 bases lay in between. The chain's CDR3 is CASSLELGRGETQYF. The CDR3 bases are TGTGCCAGCAGTTTAGAGCTGGGGCGGGGTGAGACCCAGTACTTC.

This clonotype was observed a handful of times. The V gene is TRBV7-2, the J gene TRBJ2-5; 9 nucleotides align to TRBD2. The CDR3 sequence is 18 residues long. V lost 1 base to trimming and J lost 0 bases; unmatched junction nucleotides: 9. Germline V gives CDR1 SGHTA, CDR2 FQGNSA. CDR3 in amino acids: CASSLEEWTSVDQETQYF. The DNA for the CDR3 is TGTGCCAGCAGCTTAGAGGAGTGGACTAGCGTTGACCAAGAGACCCAGTACTTC.

This rearrangement joins TRBV6-1 to TRBJ2-7, with 7 bases identical to TRBD1. The J call may be faulty, since TRBJ2-5 better matches the DNA end. Germline V gene sequence: CDR1 MNHNS, CDR2 SASEGT. The CDR3 length is 14 residues. CDR3: CASMRIGGGETQYF. The CDR3 DNA reads as TGTGCCAGCATGAGGATAGGGGGCGGAGAGACCCAGTACTTC.

Turning to this clonotype: A junction end diverges from the germline sequence, so it may reflect a read error. The V and J genes are TRBV5-1 and TRBJ2-5; tentatively, D is TRBD1 or TRBD2 (5 bases each). The germline CDR1 and CDR2 sequences are SGHRS and YFSETQ. This CDR3 comprises 14 residues. CDR3 nucleotide sequence: TGCGCCAGCAGCTGGGACGTACCACAAGAGACCCGGTACTTC. Translated: CASSWDVPQETRYF. The whole variable domain, filled in from reference TRBV5-1 and TRBJ2-5, reads KAGVTQTPRYLIKTRGQQVTLSCSPISGHRSVSWYQQTPGQGLQFLFEYFSETQRNKGNFPGRFSGRQFSNSRSEMNVSTLELGDSALYLCASSWDVPQETRYFGPGTRLLVL.

The rearrangement uses TRBV27 and TRBJ1-2; D is unresolved. This CDR3 region has 15 residues. Trimming cost V 6 bases and J 2 bases, with 16 bases left between them. Germline V CDR1 and CDR2: MNHEY, SMNVEV (reference sequence). The CDR3 bases are TGTGCCAGCAGGCCCGGACTGACTAGGAACTATGGCTACACCTTC. Encoded protein: CASRPGLTRNYGYTF.